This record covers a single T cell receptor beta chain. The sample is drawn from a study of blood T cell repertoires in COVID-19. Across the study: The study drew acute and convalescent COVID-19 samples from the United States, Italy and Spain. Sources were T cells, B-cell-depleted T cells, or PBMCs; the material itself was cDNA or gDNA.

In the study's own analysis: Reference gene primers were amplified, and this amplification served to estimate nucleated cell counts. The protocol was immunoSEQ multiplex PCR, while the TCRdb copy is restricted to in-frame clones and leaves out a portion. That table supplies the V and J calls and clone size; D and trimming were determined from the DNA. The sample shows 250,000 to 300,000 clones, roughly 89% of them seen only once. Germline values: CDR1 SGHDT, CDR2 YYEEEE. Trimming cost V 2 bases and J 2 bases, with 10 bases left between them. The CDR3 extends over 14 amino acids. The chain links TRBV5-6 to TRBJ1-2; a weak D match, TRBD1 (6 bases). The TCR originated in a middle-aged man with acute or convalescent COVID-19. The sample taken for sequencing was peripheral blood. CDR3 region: CASSLGTTNYGYTF. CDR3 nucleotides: TGTGCCAGCAGCTTAGGGACAACGAACTATGGCTACACCTTC.